The 28 T cell receptor beta chains below were found in one sample sequenced in a study of T cell changes during pregnancy in multiple sclerosis. Measured with immunoSEQ multiplex PCR; TCRdb has only the in-frame clones, and not every one. The sample holds around 34,000 clones, 85% to 90% seen once. This sample comprised CD8+ T cells from peripheral blood mononuclear cells, obtained after pregnancy. The receptor set was obtained from a female donor with multiple sclerosis, enrolled in a pregnancy study.

This clone has just one count. This chain joins TRBV4-1 and TRBJ2-7; a possible D gene is TRBD2 (6 bases). The CDR3 extends over 15 amino acids. Germline CDR1 is MGHRA and CDR2 is YSYEKL. Between the trimmed V and J ends, which lost 1 base and 3 bases, there was a span of 13 bases. CDR3 DNA sequence: TGCGCCAGCAGCCAAGCAGCGGGCGGGTTCTACGAGCAGTACTTC. This encodes CASSQAAGGFYEQYF.

V gene TRBV6-6 combines with J gene TRBJ2-7; TRBD2 agrees at 10 bases. Trimming took 6 bases from V and 2 from J; bases not matched to a gene: 7. The CDR3 spans 15 residues. Germline CDR1 MNHNY, CDR2 SVGAGI (reference sequence). In DNA form, the CDR3 reads TGTGCCAGCAGGCTAGCGGGGGCGCCCGCCTACGAGCAGTACTTC. Amino acid sequence: CASRLAGAPAYEQYF.

The V gene is TRBV4-3, the J gene TRBJ2-1; the D is unclear. Germline assignment: CDR1 LGHNA and CDR2 YSLEER. This CDR3 has 15 amino acids. V was trimmed by 1 base and J by 4 bases, leaving 11 bases between them. CDR3 loop: CASSQVEFRYNEQFF. Here the CDR3 DNA reads TGCGCCAGCAGCCAAGTTGAGTTCCGATACAATGAGCAGTTCTTC.

The V gene is TRBV7-2, the J gene TRBJ1-3, with D unresolved. The germline V gene has CDR1 SGHTA and CDR2 FQGNSA. There are 16 residues in the CDR3. V lost 3 bases to trimming and J lost 0 bases, with 12 bases between them. CDR3 residues: CASSFGRVHSGNTIYF. CDR3 bases: TGTGCCAGCAGCTTCGGTCGGGTTCACTCTGGAAACACCATATATTTT.

The V gene is TRBV11-2, the J gene TRBJ2-7; 8 nucleotides line up with TRBD1. The V segment lost 3 bases and the J segment 4 bases; nucleotides outside the gene matches: 5. The germline V gene has CDR1 SGHAT and CDR2 FQNNGV. CDR3 length equals 14 residues. As DNA, the CDR3 is TGTGCCAGCAGCTTTGGCAGGGGGCCGTACGAGCAGTACTTC. Amino acid sequence: CASSFGRGPYEQYF.

This chain uses TRBV6-4 with TRBJ1-1, with TRBD1 as a possible D gene (5 bases). The CDR3 loop spans 15 amino acids. Trimming removed 0 bases from V and 4 bases from J, with 12 bases in between. Germline V gene lookup returns CDR1 MRHNA and CDR2 SNTAGT. The CDR3 is CASSDSDGGGTEAFF. The CDR3 DNA reads TGTGCCAGCAGTGACTCGGACGGGGGGGGCACTGAAGCTTTCTTT.

The DNA for the CDR3 is TGTGCCAGCAGCTTGGGGCAGAACTATGGCTACACCTTC. Its protein is CASSLGQNYGYTF. V and J are TRBV5-5 and TRBJ1-2; D not certain. Deletions cut 0 bases from V and 2 bases from J, with 5 bases between. Germline lookup yields CDR1 SGHKS and CDR2 YYEKEE (reference sequence). The CDR3 loop spans 13 amino acids.

This rearrangement joins TRBV30 to TRBJ1-1; maybe TRBD1 (6 bases). The V gene's germline CDR1 is GTSNPN and CDR2 SVGIG (reference sequence). The CDR3 is 13 amino acids. The V gene lost 8 bases and the J gene lost 11 bases, with 24 bases spanning the gap. The CDR3, as DNA: TGTGCCGCCCTACCGTTGGGGGCTGATGAGGCTTTCTTT. Amino acid sequence: CAALPLGADEAFF.

The chain employs TRBV7-3 and TRBJ2-2; a weak D match, TRBD2 (5 bases). This CDR3 comprises 15 residues. Germline CDR1 is SGHTA and CDR2 is FQGTGA. V lost 1 base to trimming and J lost 5 bases, with 11 bases between them. CDR3 in amino acids: CASSLNRWETGELFF. The DNA of the CDR3 is TGTGCCAGCAGCTTAAACAGATGGGAGACCGGGGAGCTGTTTTTT.

The genes are TRBV13 and TRBJ2-7; a weak D match, TRBD2 (6 bases). Germline V gives CDR1 PRHDT, CDR2 FYEKMQ (reference sequence). The CDR3 is 15 amino acids. V shed 7 bases and J shed 3 bases, with 19 bases lying between them. For the CDR3, the DNA is TGTGCCAGCACCCCTCGCGGGGTCGGGCGCTACGAGCAGTACTTC. It is translated as CASTPRGVGRYEQYF.

The J gene is TRBJ1-1, the V gene TRBV19, with unresolved D. Trimming pared 2 bases from V and 1 base from J, leaving 5 bases between. CDR3 length: 13 residues. Germline CDR1 is LNHDA and CDR2 is SQIVND (reference sequence). The CDR3 bases are TGTGCCAGTAGTATAAGCCGGAACACTGAAGCTTTCTTT. Protein product: CASSISRNTEAFF.

This chain links TRBV10-3 with TRBJ1-1; D remains ambiguous. The V gene's germline CDR1 is ENHRY and CDR2 SYGVKD. CDR3 length: 14 amino acids. V was pared by 0 bases and J by 4 bases, with 9 bases between. This CDR3 is CAISESRRSTEAFF. The CDR3 nucleotides read TGTGCCATCAGTGAGTCGAGGAGGTCCACTGAAGCTTTCTTT.

The chain has TRBV7-3 and TRBJ2-7; a possible D gene is TRBD1 (8 bases). This CDR3 comprises 15 residues. Trimming removed 5 bases from V and 1 base from J, with 15 bases in between. The germline gives CDR1 SGHTA, CDR2 FQGTGA. This CDR3 is CASSETGGGSYEQYF. CDR3 bases: TGTGCCAGCAGCGAAACAGGGGGGGGTTCCTACGAGCAGTACTTC.

The CDR3 spells CASLAGDEQFF. DNA of the CDR3: TGTGCCAGCTTAGCAGGGGATGAGCAGTTCTTC. This rearrangement joins TRBV6-5 to TRBJ2-1; D may be TRBD1 (6 bases). CDR3 length equals 11 residues. V was trimmed by 8 bases and J by 8 bases, leaving 10 bases between them. Germline assignment: CDR1 MNHEY and CDR2 SVGAGI.

V gene TRBV7-9 combines with J gene TRBJ2-3, with 8 nucleotides matching TRBD1. Germline CDR1 reads SEHNR; CDR2 reads FQNEAQ (reference sequence). The CDR3 consists of 13 residues. V gave up 1 base and J gave up 10 bases; unmatched junction bases: 4. CDR3: CASSLVGQVAQYF. The DNA for the CDR3 is TGTGCCAGCAGCTTAGTGGGACAGGTTGCGCAGTATTTT.

The rearrangement uses TRBV7-8 and TRBJ1-4; D perhaps matches TRBD1 (6 bases). Germline loops: CDR1 SGHVS, CDR2 FQNEAQ. Trimming took off 5 bases at V and 3 bases at J, with 22 bases between the two ends. CDR3 length equals 18 residues. The CDR3 DNA reads TGTGCCAGCAGCCCGCTAGGGGCAGGGGTTGGTTCTAATGAAAAACTGTTTTTT. Translated, it gives CASSPLGAGVGSNEKLFF.

In its sample, this clone was seen a few times. V and J are TRBV18 and TRBJ2-3; D might be TRBD1 (6 bases). V was shortened by 3 bases and J by 3 bases, with 16 bases between the two germline ends. Germline assignment: CDR1 KGHSH and CDR2 LQKENI. The CDR3 spans 16 residues. CDR3 protein: CASSPRTEGLTDTQYF. In DNA, the CDR3 is TGTGCCAGCTCACCCCGGACAGAGGGGTTGACAGATACGCAGTATTTT.

The chain combines TRBV5-6 with TRBJ2-1; 8 bases match TRBD1. J lost 5 bases, V lost 3 bases, and 4 bases had no gene match. CDR3 length: 14 residues. Germline V gives CDR1 SGHDT, CDR2 YYEEEE. The CDR3 bases are TGTGCCAGCAGCTGGGGGACAGGAAACAATGAGCAGTTCTTC. It yields the protein CASSWGTGNNEQFF.

This rearrangement joins TRBV9 to TRBJ2-3; no clear D gene. Trimming took off 0 bases at V and 1 base at J, with 6 bases between the two ends. This CDR3 spans 14 amino acids. CDR1 is SGDLS and CDR2 is YYNGEE in the germline V gene. The CDR3 DNA reads as TGTGCCAGCAGCGTAGGTCTCGGCACAGATACGCAGTATTTT. This sequence encodes CASSVGLGTDTQYF.

This sequence joins TRBV7-9 and TRBJ1-1; the D gene is possibly TRBD1 (5 bases). Deletions cut 5 bases from V and 2 bases from J, with 15 bases between. This CDR3 contains 15 residues. Germline V gives CDR1 SEHNR, CDR2 FQNEAQ (reference sequence). CDR3 amino acids: CASSPREGANTEAFF. CDR3 DNA: TGTGCCAGCAGCCCTAGGGAAGGGGCTAACACTGAAGCTTTCTTT.

The V call is TRBV7-2, the J call TRBJ1-6, with 7 bases identical to TRBD1. Germline V gives CDR1 SGHTA, CDR2 FQGNSA. J lost 3 bases, V lost 6 bases, and 8 bases had no gene match. The CDR3 is 16 residues long. The CDR3 loop is CASRSGTEGYNSPLHF. CDR3 in DNA: TGTGCCAGCAGATCCGGGACAGAAGGCTATAATTCACCCCTCCACTTT.

The V and J genes are TRBV14 and TRBJ1-1, with no clear D. Germline lookup yields CDR1 SGHDN and CDR2 FVKESK. Deletions cut 0 bases from V and 11 bases from J, with 10 bases between. The CDR3 sequence is 12 residues long. This chain's CDR3 is CASSQDVGWAFF. The CDR3 nucleotides are TGTGCCAGCAGCCAAGATGTCGGGTGGGCTTTCTTT.

This sequence joins TRBV20-1 and TRBJ2-1; D not certain. The germline gives CDR1 DFQATT, CDR2 SNEGSKA (reference sequence). There are 11 residues in the CDR3. The V end lost 1 base, the J end lost 7 bases, and 5 bases lay between the germline ends. DNA for the CDR3: TGCAGTGCTAGAGTCGGGAATGAGCAGTTCTTC. Translated, it gives CSARVGNEQFF.

Comment on this clone: At one boundary the junction diverges from the germline segment, which might be a read error. V is TRBV6-1 and J is TRBJ1-2; TRBD1 aligns across 7 bases. Per the germline V gene, CDR1 is MNHNS and CDR2 is SASEGT. The CDR3 extends over 12 amino acids. CDR3 bases: TGTGCCAGCACTGAACGACAGGGATTCTACACCTTC. Its translation: CASTERQGFYTF.

The chain carries TRBV6-5 and TRBJ2-7; TRBD2 agrees at 13 bases. The J segment lost 5 bases and the V segment lost 6 bases, leaving 7 bases of the junction unmatched. This CDR3 has 15 amino acids. Per the germline V gene, CDR1 is MNHEY and CDR2 is SVGAGI. CDR3 in amino acids: CASRLRLAGGHEQYF. The DNA for the CDR3 is TGTGCCAGCAGACTAAGACTAGCGGGGGGACACGAGCAGTACTTC.

V and J are TRBV9 and TRBJ2-2; 15 nucleotides line up with TRBD2. The V and J ends lost 4 bases and 4 bases, in that order; junction bases with no gene match: 8. The germline V gene has CDR1 SGDLS and CDR2 YYNGEE. The CDR3 is made up of 18 amino acids. The CDR3 sequence is CASSPGLAGGKATGELFF. The CDR3 coding sequence is TGTGCCAGCAGCCCGGGACTAGCGGGGGGTAAGGCCACCGGGGAGCTGTTTTTT.

The chain joins TRBV6-4 to TRBJ1-5; tentatively, D is TRBD1 (6 bases). Germline-derived CDR1 and CDR2 are MRHNA and SNTAGT. Trimming left V 0 bases short and J 0 bases short, with 9 bases between. This CDR3 has 16 residues. The chain's CDR3 is CASSDSPGDSNQPQHF. Here the CDR3 DNA reads TGTGCCAGCAGTGACTCGCCAGGGGATAGCAATCAGCCCCAGCATTTT.

This rearrangement joins TRBV7-7 to TRBJ2-7, with TRBD1 matching 10 bases. The ends lost 5 bases at V and 2 bases at J; junction bases unmatched: 6. The CDR3 covers 15 residues. CDR1 is SSHAT and CDR2 is FNYEAQ in the germline V gene (reference sequence). The CDR3 nucleotides read TGTGCCAGCAGCGTGGGACAGGGGTTGGCCTACGAGCAGTACTTC. This sequence encodes CASSVGQGLAYEQYF.